This T cell receptor beta chain came from a study of cytotoxic CD8 clonotypes in ibrutinib-treated CLL (dated by TCRdb to the early 2020s). Study-level background: The cohort had 11 relapsed/refractory and 15 treatment-naive patients; approximately 17 were IGHV unmutated. Samples averaged approximately 260,000 productive templates and around 91,000 productive rearrangements. Cryopreserved peripheral blood mononuclear cells were collected before treatment, at response, and at either disease progression or sustained remission. Response samples were obtained after a median of around 11 months of treatment, with a range of roughly 6 to 40 months. Responses were partial in roughly 24 patients and complete in 2; after median around 72 months follow-up, some 15 stayed in remission and about twelve progressed. All remission and progressive disease samples were collected while patients were still receiving ibrutinib. Longitudinal samples were available for about 30% of the 86 trial participants. Points the paper makes about the study in general: Baseline clonality exceeded that of age-matched healthy donors and correlated strongly with circulating CD8+ T-cell counts. Public clonotypes were rare and either shrank or stayed stable during treatment, and the rise in clonality at ibrutinib response reflected expansion of private clonotypes. An increase in clonality was observed at ibrutinib response, with clonality remaining stable during sustained remission and falling back toward baseline at progression. Lymph node repertoires were not examined, and the timing of sampling was not matched between patients in sustained remission and those whose disease progressed.

The table lists this clone with a few counts. No antigen is known for it. Base qualities are not provided; no much larger clone lies one nucleotide away. The time point label on this specimen signifies: approximately twelve months on ibrutinib. For TCR beta library preparation, about 2 micrograms of genomic DNA was extracted from cryopreserved PBMCs. Longitudinal blood samples from CLL patients on ibrutinib monotherapy were analyzed using high-throughput TCR beta sequencing. The patients took part in an open-label, single-center phase 2 trial of ibrutinib monotherapy. A MiSeq instrument was used for deep resolution sequencing, which targeted depths ranging from 1 in 1 million up to 1 in 200,000 T cells, with coverage averaging 10x for each clonotype. TCR beta libraries were generated with the immunoSEQ hsTCRB Kit. Per the authors' processing: Data were analyzed with ImmunoSEQ Data Assistant and ImmunoSEQ Analyzer, with V, D and J genes assigned per IMGT definitions. Clonality, with values ranging from 0 to 1, was calculated as one minus the normalized Shannon entropy of productive rearrangement frequencies. Public clonotype analysis was restricted to overrepresented clonotypes comprising at least 0.05% of each patient's repertoire. Some 13 age-matched healthy donor repertoires from immuneACCESS served as clonality controls. Held by TCRdb, this immuneACCESS table contains in-frame sequences only and omits some clones. Under half of the omission traces to an unresolved V gene where checked; the cause of the rest is unknown. Clonal size and the V and J genes are those of that table, whereas D and trimming came from the DNA. The sample table records approximately 140,000 clones; under 95% of these occur just once. Together, the top ten hold under 14% of the sample.

The CDR3 covers 13 residues, taking in both the cysteine and the phenylalanine. CDR3 DNA is the only sequence kept; it has 39 bases, read in frame from the first base. The germline V gene sets CDR1 to SNHLY and CDR2 to FYNNEI. V gives up 7 bases and J gives up 0 bases, and the segment between their germline ends measures 9 bases. The clonotype was recovered from a human donor with chronic lymphocytic leukemia. Recombination joined TRBV2 with TRBJ1-1; no D gene call is confident. Material: PBMCs, obtained after 12 months of ibrutinib treatment. The CDR3 protein: CASTRLLNTEAFF. In nucleotide form, the sequence is TGTGCCAGCACTAGACTCCTGAACACTGAAGCTTTCTTT.